The 31 T cell receptor beta chains given below trace back to one sample, sequenced in a study of blood T cells in healthy people across ages. Primed by a sample-barcoded 5' primer and a J-beta primer mix, a second PCR proceeded for roughly 6 to 12 cycles. TCRdb reanalysed the 5' RACE reads using MiXCR and keeps one entry per CDR3 protein. Among 700,000 to 950,000 distinct CDR3 sequences listed, 35% to 45% were seen once. The sequenced sample was blood. The receptors come from a woman aged 55-75 years in good health.

The chain combines TRBV28 with TRBJ1-5; D is possibly TRBD1 (5 bases). Germline assignment: CDR1 MDHEN and CDR2 SYDVKM. The CDR3 is made up of 14 amino acids. V was cut by 6 bases and J by 6 bases, with 15 bases left in between. CDR3 bases: TGTGCCAGCAGCCCCGGGACCCCCGGTCAGCCCCAGCATTTT. It is translated as CASSPGTPGQPQHF.

About this clonotype itself: Its ends do not fully match the called genes, so a read error is possible. The J gene is TRBJ2-3, the V gene TRBV10-2; the match to TRBD1 covers 10 bases. From germline, CDR1 is WSHSY and CDR2 SAAADI. The CDR3 extends over 16 amino acids. CDR3 residues: CASTVGGTGATDAQYF. CDR3 DNA: TGCGCCAGCACGGTCGGCGGGACAGGGGCGACAGATGCGCAGTATTTT.

The V and J genes are TRBV6-2 or TRBV6-3 and TRBJ2-1; 7 nucleotides align to TRBD2. CDR1 is MNHEY and CDR2 is SVGEGT in the germline V gene. With 0 bases clipped from V and 10 bases from J, the junction kept 6 bases outside the gene matches. The CDR3 spans 14 residues. The CDR3 DNA follows: TGTGCCAGCAGTTACTCGGGGACTATTGGAGAGCAGTTCTTC. Translation: CASSYSGTIGEQFF.

This clonotype showed up just a few times. The chain has TRBV5-1 and TRBJ2-7; no definite D call. This CDR3 is built from 13 residues. Germline loops: CDR1 SGHRS, CDR2 YFSETQ. Trimming stripped 5 bases from V and 0 bases from J, with 9 bases between. The DNA of the CDR3 is TGCGCCAGCAGTACGGAGACCTCCTACGAGCAGTACTTC. This sequence encodes CASSTETSYEQYF. Full variable domain (rest looked up from reference TRBV5-1 and TRBJ2-7): KAGVTQTPRYLIKTRGQQVTLSCSPISGHRSVSWYQQTPGQGLQFLFEYFSETQRNKGNFPGRFSGRQFSNSRSEMNVSTLELGDSALYLCASSTETSYEQYFGPGTRLTVT.

The table lists this clonotype with a few counts. This chain connects TRBV4-2 to TRBJ2-5; maybe TRBD2 (6 bases). The V and J ends lost 4 bases and 0 bases respectively, with 12 bases between them. Germline CDR1 LGHNA, CDR2 YNFKEQ. The CDR3 is made up of 15 amino acids. The CDR3 reads CASSLTRTNQETQYF. CDR3 bases: TGTGCCAGCAGCCTCACCCGGACTAACCAAGAGACCCAGTACTTC.

This clonotype has more than one count but fewer than ten. This sequence joins TRBV6-5 and TRBJ2-3; D is undetermined. CDR3 length: 13 residues. V was shortened by 0 bases and J by 5 bases, with 6 bases between the two germline ends. From germline, CDR1 is MNHEY and CDR2 SVGAGI. CDR3 region: CASSYSDGDTQYF. DNA of the CDR3: TGTGCCAGCAGTTACTCGGACGGAGATACGCAGTATTTT.

The chain recombines TRBV27 with TRBJ2-1; TRBD2 agrees at 13 bases. Germline assignment: CDR1 MNHEY and CDR2 SMNVEV (reference sequence). Trimming cost V 6 bases and J 5 bases; bases outside gene matches: 7. The length of the CDR3 is 16 residues. CDR3 in DNA: TGTGCCAGCAGCCGAGGCGGGACTAGCGGGAACAATGAGCAGTTCTTC. Translated: CASSRGGTSGNNEQFF.

This sequence joins TRBV6-2 or TRBV6-3 and TRBJ2-1, with 7 bases lining up with TRBD2. V was pared by 4 bases and J by 7 bases, with 10 bases of the junction left unmatched. This CDR3 region has 15 residues. The germline V gene encodes CDR1 MNHEY and CDR2 SVGEGT. The CDR3, as DNA: TGTGCCAGCAGTTCCTTTGCGGGAGTAAGTAATGAGCAGTTCTTC. Translating gives CASSSFAGVSNEQFF.

This clonotype was detected only a few times. V and J are TRBV4-1 and TRBJ2-7, with no clear D. The CDR3 runs 15 residues. Trimming removed 2 bases at V and 1 base at J, with 12 bases between. Per the germline V gene, CDR1 is MGHRA and CDR2 is YSYEKL. In DNA, the CDR3 is TGCGCCAGCAGCCAAAGCCTTTCACGATCCTACGAGCAGTACTTC. Protein product: CASSQSLSRSYEQYF.

This clonotype has just one count. A much more abundant neighbour one base away suggests this may be a read error. The genes are TRBV6-5 and TRBJ2-7; the D call may be TRBD1 or TRBD2 (5 bases each). CDR1 and CDR2 (germline): MNHEY, SVGAGI. V lost 4 bases to trimming and J lost 3 bases, with 13 bases between them. This CDR3 comprises 14 residues. The CDR3, as DNA: TGTGCCAGCAGTTGCTCGGGGCAAATCTACGAGCAGTACTTC. Translating it yields CASSCSGQIYEQYF.

The chain uses TRBV7-2 and TRBJ1-2; no firm D call. This CDR3 spans 15 amino acids. Trimming removed 5 bases from V and 4 bases from J, with 17 bases in between. The V gene's germline CDR1 is SGHTA and CDR2 FQGNSA. CDR3: CASSPRPHMSYGYTF. The CDR3 bases are TGTGCCAGCAGCCCCAGGCCGCACATGTCCTATGGCTACACCTTC.

This clonotype was detected only a few times. This chain links TRBV7-2 with TRBJ1-6; maybe TRBD1 (5 bases). The V gene's germline CDR1 is SGHTA and CDR2 FQGNSA. The CDR3 spans 15 residues. Trimming removed 2 bases at V and 7 bases at J, with 12 bases between. The CDR3 DNA sequence: TGTGCCAGCAGCTTAACCGGGGGAAAGAATTCACCCCTCCACTTT. It encodes CASSLTGGKNSPLHF.

In regard to this clonotype: A read error may explain this, as a much larger clone is one base away. This chain connects TRBV29-1 to TRBJ2-5, with 11 bases fitting TRBD1. The CDR3 has 14 amino acids. With 3 bases clipped from V and 9 bases from J, the junction kept 9 bases outside the gene matches. Looked up from germline, CDR1 is SQVTM and CDR2 is ANQGSEA. The CDR3 DNA reads as TGCAGCGTTGAGGGGACAGGGGGAAAGGGGGCCCAGTACTTC. This codes for CSVEGTGGKGAQYF.

Regarding this clonotype: Sequence at one end of the junction differs from germline and may be a read error. The V call is TRBV7-8, the J call TRBJ2-2, with TRBD2 matching 8 bases. This CDR3 has 16 amino acids. CDR1 and CDR2 (germline): SGHVS, FQNEAQ. CDR3 amino acids: CASSPRPTSGTGELFF. CDR3 DNA: TGTGCTAGCAGCCCCAGACCCACTAGCGGAACCGGGGAGCTGTTTTTT.

As regards this clonotype: It may be a read error: a sequence one base away is much more abundant. The V call is TRBV4-3, the J call TRBJ1-2; 9 nucleotides align to TRBD1. J lost 8 bases, V lost 7 bases, and 17 bases had no gene match. Germline-derived CDR1 and CDR2 are LGHNA and YSLEER. The CDR3 spans 16 residues. The CDR3, as DNA: TGCGCCAGCAACCACAATACGGGACAGGGTGGTGGAGGCTACACCTTC. Protein: CASNHNTGQGGGGYTF.

The chain links TRBV20-1 to TRBJ2-3, with 9 bases fitting TRBD1. Per the germline V gene, CDR1 is DFQATT and CDR2 is SNEGSKA (reference sequence). This CDR3 contains 16 residues. With 1 base clipped from V and 5 bases from J, the junction kept 10 bases outside the gene matches. Written as DNA, the CDR3 is TGCAGTGCTAGAGGGACCGGGACAGGGAGGATAGATACGCAGTATTTT. Protein product: CSARGTGTGRIDTQYF.

This clonotype was recorded a few times. The chain joins TRBV6-1 to TRBJ2-7; the D is unclear. This CDR3 has 13 residues. V lost 4 bases, J lost 2 bases, and 9 bases lay in between. Germline CDR1 MNHNS, CDR2 SASEGT. The CDR3 region has the DNA TGTGCCAGCAGTGTGAGAGTGACCTACGAGCAGTACTTC. Translating it yields CASSVRVTYEQYF.

This clonotype has a count of ten or more. This chain links TRBV25-1 with TRBJ2-7; 12 bases agree with TRBD2. This CDR3 is 21 amino acids long. V trimming: 3 bases; J trimming: 2 bases; junction bases outside the gene matches: 20. The germline gives CDR1 MGHDK, CDR2 SYGVNS. CDR3 bases: TGTGCCAGCAGTGACCCTACAGGGGGGCTAGCGGGAGGGCATTGCCCCTACGAGCAGTACTTC. Its translation: CASSDPTGGLAGGHCPYEQYF.

The chain has TRBV6-2 or TRBV6-3 and TRBJ2-1, with 9 bases lining up with TRBD1. From germline, CDR1 is MNHEY and CDR2 SVGEGT. The length of the CDR3 is 13 residues. V shed 6 bases, J shed 7 bases, and the junction held 4 bases outside the gene matches. The CDR3 nucleotides read TGTGCCAGCAGCCGTGGACAGGGGAATGAGCAGTTCTTC. Translation gives CASSRGQGNEQFF.

The V call is TRBV20-1, the J call TRBJ2-5, with D possibly matching TRBD2 (6 bases). V lost 5 bases and J lost 2, with 15 bases in between. The CDR3 runs to 14 residues. Germline assignment: CDR1 DFQATT and CDR2 SNEGSKA (reference sequence). The CDR3 loop reads CSAPLTSTQETQYF. As DNA, the CDR3 is TGCAGTGCTCCACTGACTAGTACGCAAGAGACCCAGTACTTC.

This clonotype has more than one count but fewer than ten. Here the CDR3 DNA reads TGTGCCAGCAGCCAAGATAGAGGAAGCTCCTACGAGCAGTACTTC. This codes for CASSQDRGSSYEQYF. The gene calls are TRBV3-1 and TRBJ2-7, with D uncertain. This CDR3 region has 15 residues. Trimming removed 0 bases at V and 0 bases at J, with 9 bases between. Germline CDR1 reads LGHDT; CDR2 reads YNNKEL (reference sequence).

The rearrangement links TRBV7-8 to TRBJ2-1; 7 positions agree with TRBD1. V was pared by 5 bases and J by 8 bases, with 12 bases of the junction left unmatched. Germline assignment: CDR1 SGHVS and CDR2 FQNEAQ. This CDR3 is 15 amino acids long. CDR3 sequence (DNA): TGTGCCAGCAGCGCCCAGACAGGGATTGGACATGAGCAGTTCTTC. It codes for CASSAQTGIGHEQFF.

A few counts support this clonotype. This chain uses TRBV14 with TRBJ2-5; 11 bases are a match to TRBD2. Trimming at V came to 1 base and at J to 6 bases, leaving 4 bases not matched to a gene. Germline CDR1 SGHDN, CDR2 FVKESK. The length of the CDR3 is 15 residues. CDR3 nucleotides: TGTGCCAGCAGCCAAGCGGTAGCGGGAGGGAAGACCCAGTACTTC. This gives the protein CASSQAVAGGKTQYF.

V usage is TRBV2 and J usage is TRBJ1-4; no clear D gene. This CDR3 region has 14 residues. V was cut by 11 bases and J by 0 bases, with 13 bases left in between. CDR1 and CDR2 (germline): SNHLY, FYNNEI. The CDR3 spells CACRWGTTNEKLFF. In DNA, the CDR3 is TGTGCCTGCCGGTGGGGTACAACTAATGAAAAACTGTTTTTT.

The chain employs TRBV9 and TRBJ2-7, with a possible D match to TRBD2 (6 bases). This CDR3 region has 15 residues. Germline V lookup: CDR1 SGDLS, CDR2 YYNGEE. V lost 0 bases and J 5 bases, leaving 15 bases between the germline ends. DNA of the CDR3: TGTGCCAGCAGCGTAGGTCCGAGGGAGGAGGACGAGCAGTACTTC. It is translated as CASSVGPREEDEQYF.

The V call is TRBV11-3, the J call TRBJ2-5; TRBD1 matches 11 bases. CDR1 SGHNT and CDR2 YENEEA come from the germline V gene. CDR3 length: 16 residues. The trim removed 4 bases at V and 11 bases at J, leaving 15 bases unmatched. The CDR3 DNA is TGTGCCAGCAGCTCCGCCGGGACAGGGGGGATGGTTGAGCAGTACTTC. It encodes CASSSAGTGGMVEQYF.

The chain is built from TRBV3-1 and TRBJ1-6; tentatively, D is TRBD1 (5 bases). V was pared by 3 bases and J by 9 bases, with 15 bases between. This CDR3 comprises 15 residues. Germline V gene data show CDR1 as LGHDT and CDR2 as YNNKEL (reference sequence). As DNA, the CDR3 is TGTGCCAGCAGCCAGGAAGGGGCCAGCGGTTCACCCCTCCACTTT. The encoded protein is CASSQEGASGSPLHF.

This chain links TRBV20-1 with TRBJ2-2, with D uncertain. The CDR3 contains 13 residues. V lost 6 bases, J lost 2 bases, and 10 bases lay in between. Germline CDR1 is DFQATT and CDR2 is SNEGSKA (reference sequence). CDR3 in amino acids: CSAVPENTGELFF. CDR3 sequence (DNA): TGCAGTGCAGTTCCAGAAAACACCGGGGAGCTGTTTTTT.

This chain links TRBV7-6 with TRBJ2-6; D is ambiguous. The CDR3 covers 17 residues. V lost 2 bases, J lost 1 base, and 12 bases lay in between. CDR1 and CDR2 from the germline V gene are SGHVS and FNYEAQ. This CDR3 reads CASSLRLIGSGANVLTF. The DNA of the CDR3 is TGTGCCAGCAGCTTAAGGTTAATCGGATCTGGGGCCAACGTCCTGACTTTC.

This clonotype appeared once. CDR3 in DNA: TGTGCCAGCAGTCCGGCAGGGAGTGCCTACAATGAGCAGTACTTC. As protein: CASSPAGSAYNEQYF. The chain employs TRBV27 and TRBJ2-1; D is possibly TRBD1 or TRBD2 (5 bases each). The J call may be in error: the DNA end matches TRBJ2-7 better. The germline gives CDR1 MNHEY, CDR2 SMNVEV (reference sequence). There are 15 residues in the CDR3.

This clonotype appeared a few times. This sequence joins TRBV20-1 and TRBJ1-2, with D unresolved. The CDR3 runs to 15 residues. V lost 2 bases, J lost 2 bases, and 15 bases lay in between. Germline lookup yields CDR1 DFQATT and CDR2 SNEGSKA (reference sequence). The CDR3 sequence is CSARPNQIPNYGYTF. DNA of the CDR3: TGCAGTGCTAGACCGAATCAAATCCCGAACTATGGCTACACCTTC.